This T cell receptor (beta chain) was obtained from a study of blood T cell repertoires in COVID-19. In the study overall: The United States, Italy and Spain were the sources of the acute and convalescent COVID-19 samples.

Original analysis: Estimation of nucleated cell counts was performed using reference gene primer amplification. The assay was immunoSEQ multiplex PCR, and TCRdb's table has in-frame clones only and misses some. D and trimming were read from the DNA, whereas the V and J calls and clone size are those reported in that table. Seen here are more than 300,000 clones, about 84% observed once, and the top ten hold under 2%. Germline lookup yields CDR1 LNHDA and CDR2 SQIVND (reference sequence). This CDR3 has 17 amino acids. V was trimmed by 3 bases and J by 5 bases, leaving 22 bases between them. The TCR originated in a woman aged 45-60 years with acute or convalescent COVID-19. The sequenced sample consisted of peripheral blood. The chain combines TRBV19 with TRBJ1-1; D is possibly TRBD1 (5 bases). CDR3 in amino acids: CASSMGLIAGRVTEAFF. CDR3 DNA sequence: TGTGCCAGTAGTATGGGGCTTATTGCGGGGCGAGTTACTGAAGCTTTCTTT.